Listed here are 12 T cell receptor beta chains from one sample, sequenced in a study of blood T cell repertoires in COVID-19. This table comes from immunoSEQ multiplex PCR, and its TCRdb copy is limited to in-frame clones, with some not included. Among about 190,000 clones listed, over 75% were seen once. Sequencing used peripheral blood. The origin of the receptors is a woman between 40 and 55 years old who had recovered from COVID-19.

Only one count was recorded for this clone. J is TRBJ2-1 and V is TRBV7-2; D ambiguous. Germline CDR1 SGHTA, CDR2 FQGNSA. The V and J ends lost 7 bases and 2 bases respectively, with 9 bases between them. The CDR3 contains 13 residues. The CDR3 loop reads CASTPLPYNEQFF. The CDR3, as DNA: TGTGCCAGCACCCCGCTACCCTACAATGAGCAGTTCTTC.

This clone was observed a single time. The chain couples TRBV4-3 to TRBJ1-4; TRBD1 aligns across 7 bases. J gave up 7 bases and V 1 base, and 6 bases lay outside the gene matches. The CDR3 consists of 15 residues. Per germline, CDR1 LGHNA and CDR2 YSLEER. The chain's CDR3 is CASSQAVGGFEKLFF. The CDR3 DNA is TGCGCCAGCAGCCAAGCGGTAGGGGGCTTTGAAAAACTGTTTTTT.

The chain carries TRBV19 and TRBJ2-5; TRBD1 aligns across 11 bases. Germline V CDR1 and CDR2: LNHDA, SQIVND (reference sequence). This CDR3 contains 16 residues. V lost 1 base, J lost 4 bases, and 5 bases stayed unmatched. The CDR3 spells CASSIGTGGFGETQYF. CDR3 nucleotide sequence: TGTGCCAGTAGTATAGGGACAGGGGGCTTTGGAGAGACCCAGTACTTC.

The chain recombines TRBV7-3 with TRBJ2-7, with D maybe TRBD2 (5 bases). Between the trimmed V and J ends, which lost 5 bases and 3 bases, there was a span of 11 bases. The germline gives CDR1 SGHTA, CDR2 FQGTGA. The CDR3 spans 13 residues. The CDR3 reads CASSPGVGYEQYF. In DNA form, the CDR3 reads TGTGCCAGCAGCCCCGGGGTTGGCTACGAGCAGTACTTC.

The sample holds one count of this clone. The genes are TRBV28 and TRBJ2-7, with TRBD2 as a possible D gene (7 bases). There are 17 residues in the CDR3. Germline loops: CDR1 MDHEN, CDR2 SYDVKM. Trimming took 3 bases from V and 4 from J, leaving 22 bases between them. Here the CDR3 reads CASSFEAGAPGDYEQYF. The CDR3 DNA reads TGTGCCAGCAGTTTCGAGGCGGGGGCCCCGGGGGATTACGAGCAGTACTTC.

V gene TRBV20-1 combines with J gene TRBJ1-5; D might be TRBD1 (6 bases). Germline CDR1 DFQATT, CDR2 SNEGSKA (reference sequence). The CDR3 is 14 amino acids. The V end was cut by 3 bases, the J end by 5 bases, with 14 bases between. The CDR3 loop reads CSASKQGWDQPQHF. CDR3 DNA sequence: TGCAGTGCTAGTAAACAGGGTTGGGATCAGCCCCAGCATTTT.

The chain employs TRBV5-6 and TRBJ2-1; D is possibly TRBD2 (6 bases). Trimming left V 2 bases short and J 5 bases short, with 20 bases between. CDR3 length: 17 amino acids. Germline V CDR1 and CDR2: SGHDT, YYEEEE. DNA for the CDR3: TGTGCCAGCAGCTTCTCGGTCCCGGGACTTCCCGACAATGAGCAGTTCTTC. Protein product: CASSFSVPGLPDNEQFF.

V gene TRBV2 combines with J gene TRBJ2-5, with 7 bases lining up with TRBD2. The CDR3 is made up of 14 amino acids. The germline gives CDR1 SNHLY, CDR2 FYNNEI. The V gene end was trimmed by 3 bases and the J gene end by 4 bases; junction bases not matched to a gene: 5. CDR3 sequence reads: CASSEAGVAETQYF. DNA of the CDR3: TGTGCCAGCAGTGAGGCGGGAGTGGCAGAGACCCAGTACTTC.

V usage is TRBV30 and J usage is TRBJ2-7, with 10 positions matching TRBD2. There are 17 residues in the CDR3. Trimming cost V 1 base and J 2 bases; bases outside gene matches: 11. Per the germline V gene, CDR1 is GTSNPN and CDR2 is SVGIG (reference sequence). The CDR3 loop reads CAWSGRAGGPQPYEQYF. In nucleotides, the CDR3 is TGTGCCTGGAGTGGTCGAGCGGGAGGGCCCCAACCCTACGAGCAGTACTTC.

The V and J genes are TRBV7-9 and TRBJ1-2; TRBD1 aligns across 10 bases. The germline CDR1 and CDR2 sequences are SEHNR and FQNEAQ (reference sequence). The CDR3 spans 15 residues. V gave up 5 bases and J gave up 3 bases; unmatched junction bases: 6. The CDR3, as DNA: TGTGCCAGCAGCCCAAGACAGGGGGCGGACTATGGCTACACCTTC. As protein: CASSPRQGADYGYTF.

This rearrangement joins TRBV19 to TRBJ2-1, with a tentative D call TRBD1 (5 bases). Between the trimmed V and J ends, which lost 8 bases and 6 bases, there was a span of 11 bases. This CDR3 is 12 amino acids long. Germline V gene sequence: CDR1 LNHDA, CDR2 SQIVND (reference sequence). The CDR3 DNA is TGTGCCAGTGGAAAGGGGCCCAATGAGCAGTTCTTC. Its translation is CASGKGPNEQFF.

The chain uses TRBV30 and TRBJ2-3; possible D gene TRBD1, 6 bases. CDR1 is GTSNPN, CDR2 SVGIG, per germline (reference sequence). The V end was cut by 2 bases, the J end by 4 bases, with 7 bases between. CDR3 length: 12 residues. The chain's CDR3 is CAWSSGADTQYF. Written as DNA, the CDR3 is TGTGCCTGGAGTTCAGGGGCAGATACGCAGTATTTT.